A selection of T cell receptor beta chains follows, all from one sample in a study of metastatic and nonmetastatic thyroid tumors. MiXCR was used by TCRdb to re-call the PCR reads. Here the sample spans approximately 37,000 clones, about a fifth being singletons. Sample: tumor tissue. These receptors were taken from a male donor with papillary thyroid cancer or a benign thyroid nodule (not recorded which). Some clones in this sample may be carry-over from other donors' samples. Each CDR3 is given with its conserved first and last residue. Fields, in order: J gene, clone size, D gene, V gene, CDR3 DNA, CDR3 protein. The D gene is left open where the match is weak. Size is omitted from some rows. Given values are once, few, many or a class for expanded clones.

j_call: TRBJ2-2; clone_size: many; d_call: .; v_call: TRBV9; cdr3_nt: TGTGCCAGCAGCGGAAACACCGGGGAGCTGTTTTTT; cdr3_aa: CASSGNTGELFF
j_call: TRBJ2-1; clone_size: many; d_call: .; v_call: TRBV7-2; cdr3_nt: TGTGCCAGCAGCTCTGGAATCGGGAAAAATGAGCAGTTCTTC; cdr3_aa: CASSSGIGKNEQFF
j_call: TRBJ2-1; clone_size: many; d_call: .; v_call: TRBV4-3; cdr3_nt: TGCGCCAGCAGCCAAGGTTGGGGATCAGGGTACCACGAGCAGTTCTTC; cdr3_aa: CASSQGWGSGYHEQFF
j_call: TRBJ2-7; clone_size: medium-sized; d_call: .; v_call: TRBV20-1; cdr3_nt: TGCAGTGCCAGGGTAAAGTACGAGCAGTACTTC; cdr3_aa: CSARVKYEQYF
j_call: TRBJ2-1; clone_size: few; d_call: TRBD2; v_call: TRBV12-3/TRBV12-4; cdr3_nt: TGTGCCAGCAGCGCTACTAGCGGGGGATACAATGAGCAGTTCTTC; cdr3_aa: CASSATSGGYNEQFF
j_call: TRBJ2-1; clone_size: many; d_call: TRBD2; v_call: TRBV3-1; cdr3_nt: TGTGCCAGCAGCCCCGGGCTAGCGGGAGGACGCAATGAGCAGTTCTTC; cdr3_aa: CASSPGLAGGRNEQFF
j_call: TRBJ2-7; clone_size: medium-sized; d_call: TRBD2; v_call: TRBV7-2; cdr3_nt: TGTGCCAGCAGCTTAACTAGCGGCTACGAGCAGTACTTC; cdr3_aa: CASSLTSGYEQYF
j_call: TRBJ2-1; clone_size: many; d_call: TRBD2; v_call: TRBV27; cdr3_nt: TGTGCCAGCAGTTTTCGACTAGCGGGAGTCAATGAGCAGTTCTTC; cdr3_aa: CASSFRLAGVNEQFF
j_call: TRBJ2-1; clone_size: many; d_call: TRBD1; v_call: TRBV12-3/TRBV12-4; cdr3_nt: TGTGCCAGCAGTATGGGACAGGCTCAGGAGCAGTTCTTC; cdr3_aa: CASSMGQAQEQFF
j_call: TRBJ2-2; clone_size: few; d_call: TRBD1; v_call: TRBV6-2/TRBV6-3; cdr3_nt: TGTGTCAGCAGTTACGTGGGACAGGGCCTAGCCGGGGAGCTGTTTTTT; cdr3_aa: CVSSYVGQGLAGELFF
j_call: TRBJ1-1; clone_size: .; d_call: .; v_call: TRBV12-3/TRBV12-4; cdr3_nt: TGTGCCAGCATCCGTCGGACGGGGGAAGTCACTGAAGCTTTCTTT; cdr3_aa: CASIRRTGEVTEAFF
j_call: TRBJ2-7; clone_size: medium-sized; d_call: .; v_call: TRBV6-1; cdr3_nt: TGTGCCAGCAGTAGAACAGGGATTACTGCCTACGAGCAGTACTTC; cdr3_aa: CASSRTGITAYEQYF
j_call: TRBJ2-7; clone_size: .; d_call: TRBD1; v_call: TRBV10-3; cdr3_nt: TGTGCCATCAGTGGTGTTTGGCAGGGGGCCCACGAGCAGTACTTC; cdr3_aa: CAISGVWQGAHEQYF
j_call: TRBJ1-5; clone_size: many; d_call: .; v_call: TRBV10-3; cdr3_nt: TGTGCCATCAGTGCCCAGGGGAATCAGCCCCAGCATTTT; cdr3_aa: CAISAQGNQPQHF
j_call: TRBJ2-5; clone_size: few; d_call: TRBD1; v_call: TRBV5-4; cdr3_nt: TGTGCCAGCAGCCCATGGACAGGGATGGAGGAGACCCAGTACTTC; cdr3_aa: CASSPWTGMEETQYF
j_call: TRBJ1-5; clone_size: .; d_call: .; v_call: TRBV6-2/TRBV6-3; cdr3_nt: TGTGCCAGCAGTACCCAGGGTTCAGCCGCCAATCAGCCCCAGCATTTT; cdr3_aa: CASSTQGSAANQPQHF
j_call: TRBJ2-1; clone_size: many; d_call: TRBD1; v_call: TRBV7-9; cdr3_nt: TGTGCCAGCATCCCCCGGGACAGTGCTTACAATGAGCAGTTCTTC; cdr3_aa: CASIPRDSAYNEQFF
j_call: TRBJ1-6; clone_size: many; d_call: TRBD1; v_call: TRBV7-3; cdr3_nt: TGTGCCAGCAGCTTAATGGGACAGGGGACAAACTCCTATAATTCACCCCTCCACTTT; cdr3_aa: CASSLMGQGTNSYNSPLHF
j_call: TRBJ1-2; clone_size: .; d_call: .; v_call: TRBV11-2; cdr3_nt: TGTGCCAGCAGCTCTCCAGCGCGGAATGGCTACACCTTC; cdr3_aa: CASSSPARNGYTF
j_call: TRBJ1-3; clone_size: .; d_call: .; v_call: TRBV20-1; cdr3_nt: TGCAGTGCTAGAGATCCAAGGGCCGGAAACACCATATATTTT; cdr3_aa: CSARDPRAGNTIYF
j_call: TRBJ2-4; clone_size: many; d_call: TRBD1; v_call: TRBV6-1; cdr3_nt: TGTGCCAGCAGAAGTCCCGGGACAGGGCCCCTAGCCAAAAACATTCAGTACTTC; cdr3_aa: CASRSPGTGPLAKNIQYF
j_call: TRBJ1-2; clone_size: once; d_call: .; v_call: TRBV30; cdr3_nt: TGTGCCTGGAGTACCCCCCCGTCTAACTATGGCTACACCTTC; cdr3_aa: CAWSTPPSNYGYTF
j_call: TRBJ2-3; clone_size: .; d_call: TRBD2; v_call: TRBV5-1; cdr3_nt: TGCGCCAGCAACCTGGGACTAGCGGAGATATTCACAGATACGCAGTATTTT; cdr3_aa: CASNLGLAEIFTDTQYF
j_call: TRBJ2-7; clone_size: .; d_call: .; v_call: TRBV28; cdr3_nt: TGTGCCAGCTCTACCACCTACGAGCAGTACTTC; cdr3_aa: CASSTTYEQYF
j_call: TRBJ1-3; clone_size: .; d_call: TRBD1; v_call: TRBV6-2/TRBV6-3; cdr3_nt: TGTGCCAGCAGTGATCCAACAGGGGGCCCTGGAAACACCATATATTTT; cdr3_aa: CASSDPTGGPGNTIYF
j_call: TRBJ2-7; clone_size: few; d_call: .; v_call: TRBV5-1; cdr3_nt: TGCGCCAGCAGCTCGGACAGATTATTCACCTACGAGCAGTACTTC; cdr3_aa: CASSSDRLFTYEQYF
j_call: TRBJ2-5; clone_size: .; d_call: .; v_call: TRBV7-2; cdr3_nt: TGTGCCAGCAGATTTGTCCCAGCGGGACAAAAAGAGACCAAGTACTTC; cdr3_aa: CASRFVPAGQKETKYF
j_call: TRBJ2-7; clone_size: .; d_call: TRBD1; v_call: TRBV7-2; cdr3_nt: TGTGCCACCTCCCCGGGACAGGGGACCGAGCAGTACTTC; cdr3_aa: CATSPGQGTEQYF
j_call: TRBJ1-2; clone_size: medium-sized; d_call: .; v_call: TRBV5-1; cdr3_nt: TGCGCCAGCAGCCCGACAGGAGTAAACTATGGCTACACCTTC; cdr3_aa: CASSPTGVNYGYTF
j_call: TRBJ2-3; clone_size: .; d_call: TRBD1; v_call: TRBV24-1; cdr3_nt: TGTACCACCAGTGTTAGACCGGGACAGGGGACGGATACGCAGTATTTT; cdr3_aa: CTTSVRPGQGTDTQYF
j_call: TRBJ2-1; clone_size: many; d_call: TRBD1; v_call: TRBV11-3; cdr3_nt: TGTGCCAGCAGCCGTGGGGACAGGGGCTACAATGAGCAGTTCTTC; cdr3_aa: CASSRGDRGYNEQFF
j_call: TRBJ2-7; clone_size: many; d_call: TRBD2; v_call: TRBV10-2; cdr3_nt: TGCGCCAGCAGTGAAACGGGAGGCGGGTACGAGCAGTACTTC; cdr3_aa: CASSETGGGYEQYF
j_call: TRBJ2-7; clone_size: many; d_call: .; v_call: TRBV3-1; cdr3_nt: TGTGCCAGCAGCCCCCCCAGGGACAACTTC; cdr3_aa: CASSPPRDNF
j_call: TRBJ2-7; clone_size: medium-sized; d_call: .; v_call: TRBV7-2; cdr3_nt: TGTGCCAGCAGCTTAGCGCACGGGGTTCAATACGAGCAGTACTTC; cdr3_aa: CASSLAHGVQYEQYF
j_call: TRBJ2-3; clone_size: .; d_call: .; v_call: TRBV6-5; cdr3_nt: TGTGCCAGCAGTTACTCGTCAGATACGCAGTATTTT; cdr3_aa: CASSYSSDTQYF
j_call: TRBJ1-5; clone_size: many; d_call: .; v_call: TRBV28; cdr3_nt: TGTGCCAGCAGTCCTCAGGGGTCGGTTCAGCCCCAGCATTTT; cdr3_aa: CASSPQGSVQPQHF
j_call: TRBJ2-7; clone_size: .; d_call: .; v_call: TRBV6-1; cdr3_nt: TGTGCCAGCAGTGAATGGACTCCCTTCTTCCTAGACCAGTACTTC; cdr3_aa: CASSEWTPFFLDQYF
j_call: TRBJ2-7; clone_size: .; d_call: .; v_call: TRBV5-1; cdr3_nt: TGCGTCAGCAGCTTGGAGCCTGGGGATCCCCTCTACGAGCAGTACTTC; cdr3_aa: CVSSLEPGDPLYEQYF
j_call: TRBJ2-2; clone_size: many; d_call: TRBD2; v_call: TRBV14; cdr3_nt: TGTGCCAGCAGCCAAGTAGCGGGATTTGGCGGGGAGCTGTTTTTT; cdr3_aa: CASSQVAGFGGELFF
j_call: TRBJ1-5; clone_size: few; d_call: .; v_call: TRBV19; cdr3_nt: TGTGCCAGTAGTATAGCTGGGGCCTTAGATACGCAGCATTTT; cdr3_aa: CASSIAGALDTQHF
j_call: TRBJ1-5; clone_size: few; d_call: .; v_call: TRBV6-2/TRBV6-3; cdr3_nt: TGTGCCAGCAGTTGCCAGACTCCCCGCCGGAATCAGCCCCAGCATTTT; cdr3_aa: CASSCQTPRRNQPQHF
j_call: TRBJ2-7; clone_size: few; d_call: TRBD2; v_call: TRBV20-1; cdr3_nt: TGCAGTGCTTCTAGCCCGGGACTAGCGGCCACTGTATACGAGCAGTACTTC; cdr3_aa: CSASSPGLAATVYEQYF
j_call: TRBJ2-1; clone_size: .; d_call: .; v_call: TRBV4-2; cdr3_nt: TGTGCTAGCAGCCAAGTCGGGAATGAGCAGTTCTTC; cdr3_aa: CASSQVGNEQFF
j_call: TRBJ2-5; clone_size: many; d_call: .; v_call: TRBV28; cdr3_nt: TGTGCCAGCTCACGGCCGGGAGGGGGCGGGACCCAGTACTTC; cdr3_aa: CASSRPGGGGTQYF
j_call: TRBJ1-5; clone_size: many; d_call: TRBD1; v_call: TRBV6-2/TRBV6-3; cdr3_nt: TGTGCCAGCAGTTTTACAGGGGGCAATCAGCCCCAGCATTTT; cdr3_aa: CASSFTGGNQPQHF
j_call: TRBJ2-7; clone_size: .; d_call: TRBD1; v_call: TRBV10-1; cdr3_nt: TGCGCCAGCAGTGACCCGGCCCGGACAGGGGACTACGAGCAATACTTC; cdr3_aa: CASSDPARTGDYEQYF
j_call: TRBJ2-5; clone_size: many; d_call: TRBD2; v_call: TRBV6-1; cdr3_nt: TGTGCCAGCAGTCCTGGACTAGCGGGAGGGGAGACCCAGTACTTC; cdr3_aa: CASSPGLAGGETQYF
j_call: TRBJ2-1; clone_size: .; d_call: TRBD1; v_call: TRBV20-1; cdr3_nt: TGCAGTGCTAGGAAACCGGGACAGGACTACAATGAGCAGTTCTTC; cdr3_aa: CSARKPGQDYNEQFF